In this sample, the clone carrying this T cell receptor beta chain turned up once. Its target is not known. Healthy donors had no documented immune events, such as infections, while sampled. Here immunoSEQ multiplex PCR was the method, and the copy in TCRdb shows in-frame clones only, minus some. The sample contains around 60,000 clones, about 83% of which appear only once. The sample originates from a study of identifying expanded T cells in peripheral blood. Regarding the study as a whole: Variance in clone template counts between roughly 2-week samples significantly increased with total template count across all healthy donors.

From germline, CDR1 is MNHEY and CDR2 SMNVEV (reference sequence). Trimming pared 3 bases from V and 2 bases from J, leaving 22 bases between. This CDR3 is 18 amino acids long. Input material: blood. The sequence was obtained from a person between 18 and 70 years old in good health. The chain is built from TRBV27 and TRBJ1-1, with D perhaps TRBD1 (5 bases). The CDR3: CASSFRGGAGRANTEAFF. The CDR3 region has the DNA TGTGCCAGCAGTTTTCGGGGTGGGGCAGGGAGGGCCAACACTGAAGCTTTCTTT.